This entry lists 3 T cell receptor beta chains sequenced from one sample in a study of cytomegalovirus exposure and HLA in healthy donors. The PCR used 60 Vbeta and 13 Jbeta primers. Libraries were prepared by immunoSEQ multiplex PCR; TCRdb keeps only in-frame clonotypes and omits some of them. The table shows about 95,000 clones, with 75% to 85% occurring only once. Sequenced: PBMCs. Receptors were obtained from a man younger than 35 in good health and CMV-seropositive.

This chain links TRBV10-1 with TRBJ2-7, with 12 positions matching TRBD1. The CDR3 spans 14 residues. Germline CDR1 is WNHNN and CDR2 is SYGVQD (reference sequence). The ends lost 7 bases at V and 12 bases at J; junction bases unmatched: 13. The CDR3 sequence: CASTQGQGAQFTYF. DNA for the CDR3: TGCGCCAGCACCCAGGGACAGGGGGCGCAATTTACGTACTTC.

This chain connects TRBV4-2 to TRBJ1-1, with TRBD1 matching over 7 bases. In germline, CDR1 is LGHNA, CDR2 YNFKEQ. The ends lost 4 bases at V and 3 bases at J; junction bases unmatched: 2. The CDR3 runs 13 residues. This chain's CDR3 is CASSPRGDTEAFF. The CDR3 nucleotides are TGTGCCAGCAGCCCCAGGGGGGACACTGAAGCTTTCTTT.

This clone was counted only a few times. The chain has TRBV5-1 and TRBJ2-5; 8 positions agree with TRBD2. Trimming took 6 bases from V and 6 from J; bases not matched to a gene: 10. Germline V CDR1 and CDR2: SGHRS, YFSETQ. The CDR3 is 14 residues long. The CDR3 loop reads CASKMERGSQTQYF. The CDR3 DNA follows: TGCGCCAGCAAGATGGAGCGGGGGTCGCAGACCCAGTACTTC.